These 9 T cell receptor beta chains came from one sample sequenced in a study of identifying expanded T cells in peripheral blood. Sequenced by immunoSEQ multiplex PCR; TCRdb stores in-frame clones only, minus some. The data show roughly 100,000 clones, with approximately 90% seen just once and around an eighth held by the top ten. Sequencing was done on a sample of blood. These receptors all stem from a person between 18 and 75 years old in good health.

J is TRBJ1-1 and V is TRBV28; D is undetermined. The germline V and J ends were trimmed by 7 bases and 0 bases, with 9 bases remaining between them. This CDR3 has 13 amino acids. CDR1 MDHEN and CDR2 SYDVKM come from the germline V gene. CDR3 amino acids: CASKAQLNTEAFF. CDR3 in DNA: TGTGCCAGCAAGGCGCAATTGAACACTGAAGCTTTCTTT.

This clone showed up just once. The chain links TRBV20-1 to TRBJ2-5; D is ambiguous. V gave up 4 bases and J gave up 3 bases, with 6 bases separating them. CDR3 length: 11 residues. Germline lookup yields CDR1 DFQATT and CDR2 SNEGSKA (reference sequence). The CDR3 sequence is CSANFKETQYF. CDR3 nucleotide sequence: TGCAGTGCTAACTTTAAAGAGACCCAGTACTTC.

The chain recombines TRBV19 with TRBJ2-3; weak D call: TRBD2 (7 bases). The CDR3 runs to 14 residues. Germline V lookup: CDR1 LNHDA, CDR2 SQIVND (reference sequence). Trimming stripped 5 bases from V and 3 bases from J, with 12 bases between. CDR3 sequence: CASSPRGATDTQYF. CDR3 in DNA: TGTGCCAGTAGTCCCCGGGGGGCGACAGATACGCAGTATTTT.

This clone was seen once. This chain joins TRBV7-8 and TRBJ2-7, with D unresolved. The V gene lost 5 bases and the J gene lost 4 bases, with 15 bases spanning the gap. The CDR3 extends over 14 amino acids. Germline CDR1 reads SGHVS; CDR2 reads FQNEAQ. CDR3 coding DNA: TGTGCCAGCAGCCCCGTCACCCAAAGTTACGAGCAGTACTTC. This gives the protein CASSPVTQSYEQYF. The full variable domain, with the rest looked up from reference TRBV7-8 and TRBJ2-7, is GAGVSQSPRYKVAKRGQDVALRCDPISGHVSLFWYQQALGQGPEFLTYFQNEAQLDKSGLPSDRFFAERPEGSVSTLKIQRTQQEDSAVYLCASSPVTQSYEQYFGPGTRLTVT.

The chain links TRBV19 to TRBJ1-2; TRBD1 agrees at 8 bases. Germline V gene lookup returns CDR1 LNHDA and CDR2 SQIVND (reference sequence). V gave up 7 bases and J gave up 3 bases; unmatched junction bases: 10. The CDR3 spans 15 residues. CDR3 sequence: CASNYPTGVDYGYTF. The CDR3 coding sequence is TGTGCCAGTAACTACCCGACAGGGGTGGACTATGGCTACACCTTC.

This sequence joins TRBV19 and TRBJ1-2, with D uncertain. Trimming took off 4 bases at V and 2 bases at J, with 14 bases between the two ends. Germline CDR1 LNHDA, CDR2 SQIVND (reference sequence). The CDR3 is 15 residues long. The CDR3: CASSTDPLENYGYTF. The CDR3 DNA reads TGTGCCAGTAGTACGGATCCTTTAGAGAACTATGGCTACACCTTC.

Written as DNA, the CDR3 is TGTGCCAGCAGTTTACTCGAGAACGAGCAGTACTTC. Encoded protein: CASSLLENEQYF. The V gene is TRBV28, the J gene TRBJ2-7; D remains unclear. The CDR3 is 12 amino acids. CDR1 is MDHEN, CDR2 SYDVKM, per germline. V dropped 2 bases and J dropped 5 bases, with 7 bases sitting between them.

This chain links TRBV28 with TRBJ1-5; no clear D gene. Germline V gene lookup returns CDR1 MDHEN and CDR2 SYDVKM. The CDR3 contains 17 residues. The V and J ends lost 2 bases and 1 base respectively, with 15 bases between them. Here the CDR3 DNA reads TGTGCCAGCAGTTTAATTAGTTTAGTGTTGAGCAATCAGCCCCAGCATTTT. Amino acids: CASSLISLVLSNQPQHF.

This clone came up once. V gene TRBV28 combines with J gene TRBJ1-3, with D maybe TRBD1 (5 bases). V lost 7 bases and J 13 bases, leaving 14 bases between the germline ends. This CDR3 has 11 residues. Looked up from germline, CDR1 is MDHEN and CDR2 is SYDVKM. The CDR3 sequence: CASTTQTEIYF. The CDR3, as DNA: TGTGCCAGCACGACCCAGACAGAAATATATTTT.